This is a list of T cell receptor beta chains from one sample in a study of T-cell memory formation after mild COVID-19. TCRdb passed the 5' RACE reads through MiXCR, listing each CDR3 protein once. Counted here are about 13,000 distinct CDR3 sequences, around 15% occurring once; the ten biggest clones make up roughly three fifths. The specimen sequenced was PBMCs or a T cell subset sorted from them (not recorded which). Receptor source: a man aged 18 to 29 who had mild COVID-19 (a few samples of this study predate the infection). Cell type and time point are not known. The CDR3 runs from the conserved cysteine through the conserved F or W. A D gene is named only where the DNA matches it firmly. Size is stated for part of the rows, as once, few or many counts, or as a class when the clone is expanded.

J | size | V | D | CDR3 | DNA
TRBJ2-7 | . | TRBV4-1 | . | CASSQDRGTPYEQYF | TGCGCCAGCAGCCAAGATCGAGGCACCCCCTACGAGCAGTACTTC
TRBJ1-5 | few | TRBV10-2 | . | CASRQVGQPQHF | TGCGCCAGCAGGCAGGTCGGGCAGCCCCAGCATTTT
TRBJ1-1 | few | TRBV2 | . | CASSERAGNTEAFF | TGTGCCAGCAGTGAGCGGGCAGGGAACACTGAAGCTTTCTTT
TRBJ2-4 | many | TRBV27 | . | CASSLLFPGIQYF | TGTGCCAGCAGTTTACTATTTCCAGGGATTCAGTACTTC
TRBJ2-4 | . | TRBV5-1 | TRBD1 | CASSPTGEKDIQYF | TGCGCCAGCAGCCCGACAGGGGAGAAGGACATTCAGTACTTC
TRBJ2-1 | many | TRBV23-1 | TRBD2 | CASRTPGLAPTFTYNEQFF | TGCGCCAGCAGGACACCGGGACTAGCGCCGACCTTTACCTACAATGAGCAGTTCTTC
TRBJ2-1 | few | TRBV7-3 | TRBD2 | CASSLAGGVYNEQFF | TGTGCCAGCAGCTTAGCTGGGGGGGTCTACAATGAGCAGTTCTTC
TRBJ1-5 | few | TRBV6-2/TRBV6-3 | . | CASSYSYRGENDQPQHF | TGTGCCAGCAGTTACTCGTATAGGGGCGAGAACGATCAGCCCCAGCATTTT
TRBJ2-2 | many | TRBV19 | . | CASSRGLFPANTGELFF | TGTGCCAGTAGTAGAGGACTGTTCCCGGCGAACACCGGGGAGCTGTTTTTT
TRBJ2-1 | many | TRBV20-1 | TRBD2 | CSARGLAGGEQFF | TGCAGTGCTAGAGGACTAGCGGGGGGTGAGCAGTTCTTC
TRBJ2-1 | medium-sized | TRBV7-3 | TRBD2 | CASSLLAGGPFYEQFF | TGTGCCAGCAGCTTATTAGCGGGGGGGCCATTTTATGAGCAGTTCTTC
TRBJ2-5 | . | TRBV7-9 | TRBD1 | CASSPGQKQETQYF | TGTGCCAGCAGCCCGGGACAGAAACAAGAGACCCAGTACTTC
TRBJ1-1 | many | TRBV9 | . | CASSVASGPEAFF | TGTGCCAGCAGCGTAGCATCAGGGCCTGAAGCTTTCTTT
TRBJ2-1 | few | TRBV6-5 | . | CASSPIDFSYNEQFF | TGTGCCAGCAGTCCTATAGACTTTTCCTACAATGAGCAGTTCTTC
TRBJ2-7 | few | TRBV7-2 | . | CASSPVYDNYEQYF | TGTGCCAGCAGCCCCGTGTACGACAACTACGAGCAGTACTTC
TRBJ2-7 | . | TRBV5-1 | . | CASSPGRYEQYF | TGCGCCAGCAGCCCTGGGAGGTACGAGCAGTACTTC
TRBJ1-1 | many | TRBV6-6 | . | CASKFIRVNTEAFF | TGTGCCAGCAAATTCATCAGGGTGAACACTGAAGCTTTCTTT
TRBJ1-2 | many | TRBV12-3/TRBV12-4 | . | CASSPQGLIDGYTF | TGTGCCAGCAGTCCTCAGGGCCTTATTGATGGCTACACCTTC
TRBJ2-6 | few | TRBV7-2 | . | CASSTGRRVISGANVLTF | TGTGCCAGCAGCACGGGACGAAGGGTTATCTCTGGGGCCAACGTCCTGACTTTC
TRBJ2-5 | few | TRBV12-5 | TRBD1 | CASGWTGMGQETQYF | TGTGCTAGTGGTTGGACAGGGATGGGGCAAGAGACCCAGTACTTC
TRBJ1-6 | many | TRBV27 | . | CASSHGFSSSYNSPLHF | TGTGCCAGCAGTCACGGTTTCTCGAGCTCCTATAATTCACCCCTCCACTTT
TRBJ1-5 | . | TRBV7-9 | . | CASSLTGDQPQHF | TGTGCCAGCAGCTTAACCGGGGATCAGCCCCAGCATTTT